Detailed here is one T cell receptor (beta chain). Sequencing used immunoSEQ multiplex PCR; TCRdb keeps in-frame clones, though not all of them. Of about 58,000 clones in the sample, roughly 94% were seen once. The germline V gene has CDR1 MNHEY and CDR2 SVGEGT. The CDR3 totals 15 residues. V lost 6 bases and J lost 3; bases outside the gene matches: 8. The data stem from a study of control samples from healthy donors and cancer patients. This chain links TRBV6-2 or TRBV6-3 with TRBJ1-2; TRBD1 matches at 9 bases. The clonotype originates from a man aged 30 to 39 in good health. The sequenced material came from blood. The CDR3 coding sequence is TGTGCCAGCAGCCCCGACAGGGGGTCGGACTATGGCTACACCTTC. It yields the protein CASSPDRGSDYGYTF.